Listed below are T cell receptor beta chains from one sample, sequenced in a study of cytomegalovirus exposure and HLA in healthy donors. Generated by immunoSEQ multiplex PCR, the TCRdb table keeps only in-frame clones and is missing some. This table holds about 70,000 clones. Sequencing was done on a sample of PBMCs. The receptors come from a female donor in good health and CMV-seropositive. Both conserved end residues are part of each CDR3. The order of the fields is CDR3 protein, CDR3 DNA, J gene, V gene, D gene. The D gene is left open where the match is weak.

CASSKGTQMSTEAFF | TGTGCCAGCAGTAAAGGGACACAGATGAGTACTGAAGCTTTCTTT | TRBJ1-1 | TRBV6-5 | -
CASSEVGVTREQYF | TGTGCCAGCAGTGAAGTCGGGGTTACGAGGGAGCAGTACTTC | TRBJ2-7 | TRBV6-1 | -
CASSPAGSDYEQYF | TGTGCCAGCAGCCCCGCAGGGTCGGACTACGAGCAGTACTTC | TRBJ2-7 | TRBV9 | -
CAGAGATEAFF | TGTGCGGGGGCGGGGGCCACTGAAGCTTTCTTT | TRBJ1-1 | TRBV30 | -
CASSEEGQGSTGELFF | TGTGCCAGCAGTGAGGAGGGACAGGGGAGCACCGGGGAGCTGTTTTTT | TRBJ2-2 | TRBV25-1 | TRBD1
CASSVRQGEYTEAFF | TGTGCCAGCAGCGTCCGACAGGGGGAGTACACTGAAGCTTTCTTT | TRBJ1-1 | TRBV9 | TRBD1
CASSLTGTDNQPQHF | TGCGCCAGCAGCCTCACCGGGACAGACAATCAGCCCCAGCATTTT | TRBJ1-5 | TRBV4-1 | TRBD1
CSVEVGMGGGYTF | TGCAGCGTTGAAGTGGGAATGGGGGGGGGCTACACCTTC | TRBJ1-2 | TRBV29-1 | -
CASSSLSSGGLSYEQYF | TGTGCCAGCAGCTCGCTCTCTAGCGGGGGACTCTCCTACGAGCAGTACTTC | TRBJ2-7 | TRBV7-2 | TRBD2
CASSSTSGSDEQFF | TGTGCCAGCAGCTCGACTAGCGGGAGCGATGAGCAGTTCTTC | TRBJ2-1 | TRBV7-3 | TRBD2
CASSVGQAPQETQYF | TGTGCCAGCAGCGTGGGACAGGCCCCCCAAGAGACCCAGTACTTC | TRBJ2-5 | TRBV7-6 | TRBD1
CASSVAGNTEAFF | TGTGCCAGCAGCGTAGCAGGGAACACTGAAGCTTTCTTT | TRBJ1-1 | TRBV9 | -
CAWSGAGQINNEQFF | TGTGCCTGGAGCGGGGCGGGACAGATCAACAATGAGCAGTTCTTC | TRBJ2-1 | TRBV30 | -
CASSQGTGGTSYEQYF | TGTGCCAGCTCACAAGGGACAGGGGGCACGAGCTACGAGCAGTACTTC | TRBJ2-7 | TRBV18 | TRBD1
CAWEDRGRAYEQYF | TGTGCCTGGGAGGACAGGGGACGAGCCTACGAGCAGTACTTC | TRBJ2-7 | TRBV30 | TRBD1
CASSLYTGDPGELFF | TGTGCCAGCAGCTTGTACACGGGGGACCCCGGGGAGCTGTTTTTT | TRBJ2-2 | TRBV5-8 | -
CSVRGLANTGELFF | TGCAGCGTCAGGGGACTAGCGAACACCGGGGAGCTGTTTTTT | TRBJ2-2 | TRBV29-1 | TRBD2
CASTGLAGSGELFF | TGTGCCAGCACGGGACTAGCGGGGTCCGGGGAGCTGTTTTTT | TRBJ2-2 | TRBV2 | TRBD2
CASSYAGGLTGELFF | TGTGCCAGCAGTTATGCGGGGGGGCTTACCGGGGAGCTGTTTTTT | TRBJ2-2 | TRBV27 | TRBD2
CASSLGAGSYEQYF | TGTGCCAGCAGCTTGGGAGCAGGGTCCTACGAGCAGTACTTC | TRBJ2-7 | TRBV5-6 | -
CASSFIGSGSQETQYF | TGTGCCAGCAGCTTCATAGGGTCGGGATCCCAAGAGACCCAGTACTTC | TRBJ2-5 | TRBV5-4 | -
CASSVDGGTQETQYF | TGTGCCAGCAGCGTAGATGGCGGGACCCAAGAGACCCAGTACTTC | TRBJ2-5 | TRBV9 | -
CASSPYTTDYTEAFF | TGTGCCAGCAGCCCATACACTACGGACTACACTGAAGCTTTCTTT | TRBJ1-1 | TRBV5-4 | -
CAWSYGDTEAFF | TGTGCCTGGAGTTACGGGGACACTGAAGCTTTCTTT | TRBJ1-1 | TRBV30 | -
CSVEDQTSGGFEQFF | TGCAGCGTTGAAGATCAAACTAGCGGGGGGTTTGAGCAGTTCTTC | TRBJ2-1 | TRBV29-1 | TRBD2